Each of the 30 T cell receptor beta chains below was sequenced from the same sample in a study of T cell responses to AZD1222 COVID-19 vaccine. Only in-frame clones appear in the TCRdb table, and some are missing; sequencing was by immunoSEQ multiplex PCR. The data contain 85,000 to 100,000 clones, roughly 88% of them singletons. Specimen: peripheral blood, collected on day 0 of AZD1222 vaccination. The origin of the receptors is an adult in good health.

The chain is built from TRBV1 and TRBJ2-3; the table's D call, TRBD2, was not checked against the DNA. TRBV1 is recorded as a pseudogene. The CDR3 sequence is 16 residues long. CDR3 sequence reads: CTSSQTAGGLVDTQYF. In DNA, the CDR3 is TGCACCAGCAGCCAGACAGCGGGGGGTTTGGTTGATACGCAGTATTTT.

This chain uses TRBV9 with TRBJ2-7; 8 nucleotides agree with TRBD2. This CDR3 has 15 amino acids. Germline loops: CDR1 SGDLS, CDR2 YYNGEE. V lost 0 bases, J lost 4 bases, and 6 bases stayed unmatched. CDR3 nucleotides: TGTGCCAGCAGCGTAGGCCGGGGGGGCTTATACGAGCAGTACTTC. As protein: CASSVGRGGLYEQYF. Drawing the rest from reference TRBV9 and TRBJ2-7, the complete variable domain is DSGVTQTPKHLITATGQRVTLRCSPRSGDLSVYWYQQSLDQGLQFLIQYYNGEERAKGNILERFSAQQFPDLHSELNLSSLELGDSALYFCASSVGRGGLYEQYFGPGTRLTVT.

The genes are TRBV6-1 and TRBJ1-6; D unresolved. There are 15 residues in the CDR3. Germline V lookup: CDR1 MNHNS, CDR2 SASEGT. Trimming shortened V by 1 base and J by 10 bases, and 14 bases separated the two germline ends. Here the CDR3 reads CASSEGSEYASPLHF. The CDR3, as DNA: TGTGCCAGCAGTGAAGGCTCGGAGTATGCCTCACCCCTCCACTTT.

This clone has a single count. V gene TRBV5-1 combines with J gene TRBJ1-6; 7 positions agree with TRBD1. Germline CDR1 and CDR2: SGHRS and YFSETQ. V gave up 4 bases and J gave up 9 bases; unmatched junction bases: 10. The CDR3 is 15 amino acids. The CDR3 region is CASSPTGAPASPLHF. Written as DNA, the CDR3 is TGCGCCAGCAGCCCTACAGGGGCGCCGGCTTCACCCCTCCACTTT.

The chain carries TRBV2 and TRBJ1-2; D unresolved. V was cut by 4 bases and J by 8 bases, with 11 bases left in between. Germline-derived CDR1 and CDR2 are SNHLY and FYNNEI. CDR3 length: 12 residues. The CDR3 DNA sequence: TGTGCCAGCAGTGTTGGCCTCAGCGGCTACACCTTC. Protein: CASSVGLSGYTF.

The chain has TRBV18 and TRBJ2-7, with TRBD1 matching 7 bases. V dropped 5 bases and J dropped 2; count of bases not matched to a gene: 9. This CDR3 comprises 15 residues. Looked up from germline, CDR1 is KGHSH and CDR2 is LQKENI. CDR3 in amino acids: CASSATGQKPYEQYF. The CDR3 region has the DNA TGTGCCAGCTCAGCCACGGGACAGAAACCCTACGAGCAGTACTTC. The full variable domain, in which reference TRBV18 and TRBJ2-7 provide the parts outside the CDR3, is NAGVMQNPRHLVRRRGQEARLRCSPMKGHSHVYWYRQLPEEGLKFMVYLQKENIIDESGMPKERFSAEFPKEGPSILRIQQVVRGDSAAYFCASSATGQKPYEQYFGPGTRLTVT.

The chain uses TRBV2 and TRBJ2-7; D ambiguous. Germline-derived CDR1 and CDR2 are SNHLY and FYNNEI. There are 12 residues in the CDR3. V lost 7 bases, J lost 2 bases, and 9 bases lay in between. CDR3 DNA: TGTGCCAGCAAGATGGAGACCTACGAGCAGTACTTC. Protein sequence: CASKMETYEQYF. The full variable domain, in which reference TRBV2 and TRBJ2-7 provide the parts outside the CDR3, is EPEVTQTPSHQVTQMGQEVILRCVPISNHLYFYWYRQILGQKVEFLVSFYNNEISEKSEIFDDQFSVERPDGSNFTLKIRSTKLEDSAMYFCASKMETYEQYFGPGTRLTVT.

A single count supports this clone. This chain joins TRBV25-1 and TRBJ1-4, with D possibly matching TRBD1 (6 bases). The CDR3 sequence is 13 residues long. V was shortened by 8 bases and J by 8 bases, with 15 bases between the two germline ends. The germline V gene encodes CDR1 MGHDK and CDR2 SYGVNS. CDR3 loop: CASGPLGGEKLFF. The DNA for the CDR3 is TGTGCCAGCGGCCCATTAGGGGGGGAAAAACTGTTTTTT.

The chain couples TRBV9 to TRBJ2-2; possibly TRBD1 for D (6 bases). This CDR3 is 13 amino acids long. V was cut by 4 bases and J by 6 bases, with 10 bases left in between. The V gene's germline CDR1 is SGDLS and CDR2 YYNGEE. This CDR3 is CASSLQGAGELFF. CDR3 DNA sequence: TGTGCCAGCAGCTTACAGGGTGCCGGGGAGCTGTTTTTT.

The chain couples TRBV7-2 to TRBJ1-2, with 7 bases lining up with TRBD1. This CDR3 is built from 15 residues. Germline lookup yields CDR1 SGHTA and CDR2 FQGNSA. With 0 bases clipped from V and 8 bases from J, the junction kept 9 bases outside the gene matches. The CDR3 reads CASSLAGPGGEGYTF. The CDR3 nucleotides are TGTGCCAGCAGCTTAGCGGGGCCAGGGGGTGAGGGCTACACCTTC. The entire variable domain, with the rest obtained from reference TRBV7-2 and TRBJ1-2, is as follows: GAGVSQSPSNKVTEKGKDVELRCDPISGHTALYWYRQSLGQGLEFLIYFQGNSAPDKSGLPSDRFSAERTGGSVSTLTIQRTQQEDSAVYLCASSLAGPGGEGYTFGSGTRLTVV.

This clone was observed a single time. The chain couples TRBV6-2 or TRBV6-3 to TRBJ1-5, with D possibly being TRBD1 (6 bases). This CDR3 region has 14 residues. V was trimmed by 4 bases and J by 2 bases, leaving 9 bases between them. From germline, CDR1 is MNHEY and CDR2 SVGEGT. CDR3 loop: CASSWTEGNQPQHF. As DNA, the CDR3 is TGTGCCAGCAGTTGGACAGAGGGCAATCAGCCCCAGCATTTT.

This chain joins TRBV14 and TRBJ2-1, with a possible D match to TRBD1 (6 bases). Germline loops: CDR1 SGHDN, CDR2 FVKESK. V dropped 4 bases and J dropped 9 bases, with 25 bases sitting between them. The CDR3 is 17 amino acids. CDR3 nucleotide sequence: TGTGCCAGCAGCCGCAACGTTTTACAGGGTATGGTTGGTGAGCAGTTCTTC. This sequence encodes CASSRNVLQGMVGEQFF. Complete variable domain (other parts from reference TRBV14 and TRBJ2-1): EAGVTQFPSHSVIEKGQTVTLRCDPISGHDNLYWYRRVMGKEIKFLLHFVKESKQDESGMPNNRFLAERTGGTYSTLKVQPAELEDSGVYFCASSRNVLQGMVGEQFFGPGTRLTVL.

The chain recombines TRBV2 with TRBJ2-1; 8 bases match TRBD2. The germline V gene encodes CDR1 SNHLY and CDR2 FYNNEI. The CDR3 sequence is 14 residues long. V lost 6 bases and J lost 3; bases outside the gene matches: 4. The CDR3 bases are TGTGCCAGCAGACTGGCGGGGGGCTACAATGAGCAGTTCTTC. Its translation is CASRLAGGYNEQFF.

The J gene is TRBJ2-7, the V gene TRBV5-1; 10 bases line up with TRBD1. Germline lookup yields CDR1 SGHRS and CDR2 YFSETQ. V was pared by 5 bases and J by 3 bases, with 2 bases of the junction left unmatched. The CDR3 has 13 amino acids. CDR3 loop: CASRRDRGYEQYF. The CDR3 DNA follows: TGCGCCAGCAGGAGGGACAGGGGCTACGAGCAGTACTTC.

V gene TRBV5-1 combines with J gene TRBJ1-2; D unclear. The germline V gene has CDR1 SGHRS and CDR2 YFSETQ. Trimming took off 0 bases at V and 6 bases at J, with 12 bases between the two ends. The CDR3 runs to 14 residues. CDR3 in DNA: TGCGCCAGCAGCTTGGAAACCGGGTTGGATGGCTACACCTTC. This gives the protein CASSLETGLDGYTF.

The rearrangement links TRBV4-3 to TRBJ2-5; the match to TRBD1 covers 10 bases. Germline trimming cut 1 base from V and 0 bases from J; bases unmatched to any gene: 8. CDR1 is LGHNA, CDR2 YSLEER, per germline. The CDR3 covers 18 residues. The DNA of the CDR3 is TGCGCCAGCAGCCAAGCAGGACAGGGGGGATTTTACCAAGAGACCCAGTACTTC. Translation: CASSQAGQGGFYQETQYF.

The V and J genes are TRBV11-2 and TRBJ1-2; 7 bases agree with TRBD1. V dropped 4 bases and J dropped 4; count of bases not matched to a gene: 6. Germline loops: CDR1 SGHAT, CDR2 FQNNGV. The CDR3 has 14 amino acids. The CDR3 sequence is CASSSGDSIYGYTF. The CDR3 DNA reads TGTGCCAGCAGCTCGGGGGACAGCATCTATGGCTACACCTTC.

The gene calls are TRBV7-2 and TRBJ1-4; D not resolved. The V and J ends lost 7 bases and 5 bases respectively, with 14 bases between them. Germline assignment: CDR1 SGHTA and CDR2 FQGNSA. The CDR3 contains 14 residues. The CDR3, as DNA: TGTGCCAGCATTCTCGGCCCGGGGAATGAAAAACTGTTTTTT. It specifies CASILGPGNEKLFF.

This rearrangement joins TRBV18 to TRBJ1-5, with a weak D call TRBD1 (6 bases). V was pared by 0 bases and J by 10 bases, with 7 bases between. The CDR3 is made up of 12 amino acids. Germline assignment: CDR1 KGHSH and CDR2 LQKENI. The DNA of the CDR3 is TGTGCCAGCTCACCACCAGGGGGACCCCAGCATTTT. Encoded protein: CASSPPGGPQHF.

This chain joins TRBV5-1 and TRBJ2-7; D is uncertain. CDR3 length equals 12 residues. V was trimmed by 0 bases and J by 6 bases, leaving 7 bases between them. From germline, CDR1 is SGHRS and CDR2 YFSETQ. This CDR3 reads CASSLVSSEQYF. In DNA form, the CDR3 reads TGCGCCAGCAGCTTGGTTTCGAGCGAGCAGTACTTC. Variable domain in full (rest from reference TRBV5-1 and TRBJ2-7): KAGVTQTPRYLIKTRGQQVTLSCSPISGHRSVSWYQQTPGQGLQFLFEYFSETQRNKGNFPGRFSGRQFSNSRSEMNVSTLELGDSALYLCASSLVSSEQYFGPGTRLTVT.

The chain carries TRBV3-1 (or the pseudogene TRBV3-2) and TRBJ1-2; tentative D call: TRBD1 (5 bases). Germline-derived CDR1 and CDR2 are LGHDT and YNNKEL (reference sequence). The length of the CDR3 is 16 residues. Trimming removed 0 bases from V and 7 bases from J, with 18 bases in between. The CDR3 DNA reads as TGTGCCAGCAGCCAAGAGTGGGGCAGGTGGGGCGGTGGCTACACCTTC. As protein: CASSQEWGRWGGGYTF.

The chain carries TRBV7-3 and TRBJ2-5; a weak D match, TRBD2 (5 bases). Per germline, CDR1 SGHTA and CDR2 FQGTGA. The CDR3 extends over 13 amino acids. With 5 bases removed from V and 4 bases from J, the gap between germline ends came to 11 bases. The CDR3 DNA sequence: TGTGCCAGCAGCAAGCGAGAGGGAGAGACCCAGTACTTC. Amino acids: CASSKREGETQYF.

The rearrangement uses TRBV3-1 (or the pseudogene TRBV3-2) and TRBJ2-7; the D gene could be TRBD1 or TRBD2 (5 bases each). The germline gives CDR1 LGHDT, CDR2 YNNKEL (reference sequence). There are 14 residues in the CDR3. Trimming left V 4 bases short and J 3 bases short, with 13 bases between. CDR3 protein: CASSRSGTHYEQYF. DNA for the CDR3: TGTGCCAGCAGCCGATCAGGGACCCACTACGAGCAGTACTTC.

V usage is TRBV5-8 and J usage is TRBJ1-3; no clear D gene. CDR1 is SGHTS and CDR2 is YDEGEE in the germline V gene. The CDR3 has 15 amino acids. Trimming shortened V by 0 bases and J by 1 base, and 8 bases separated the two germline ends. Here the CDR3 reads CASSLGRRSGNTIYF. The DNA for the CDR3 is TGTGCCAGCAGCTTGGGACGGCGATCTGGAAACACCATATATTTT.

This clone occurred once. This chain links TRBV7-3 with TRBJ2-3; D is possibly TRBD1 (6 bases). This CDR3 is built from 15 residues. Trimming took off 6 bases at V and 4 bases at J, with 17 bases between the two ends. The germline CDR1 and CDR2 sequences are SGHTA and FQGTGA. DNA of the CDR3: TGTGCCAGCAGGGATACAGGGCGGAGCTCAGATACGCAGTATTTT. It yields the protein CASRDTGRSSDTQYF.

The V call is TRBV7-9, the J call TRBJ2-5, with no clear D. CDR1 and CDR2 from the germline V gene are SEHNR and FQNEAQ (reference sequence). The CDR3 is 12 residues long. Trimming cost V 3 bases and J 4 bases, with 6 bases left between them. Here the CDR3 reads CASSFLGETQYF. The CDR3 DNA sequence: TGTGCCAGCAGCTTCCTGGGAGAGACCCAGTACTTC.

The chain recombines TRBV12-3 or TRBV12-4 with TRBJ1-1; D unresolved. This CDR3 is 13 amino acids long. Trimming left V 6 bases short and J 1 base short, with 9 bases between. CDR3 in amino acids: CASRRNKNTEAFF. The CDR3 DNA reads as TGTGCCAGCAGACGAAACAAGAACACTGAAGCTTTCTTT.

The chain couples TRBV5-1 to TRBJ2-6; the match to TRBD2 covers 14 bases. V gave up 4 bases and J gave up 0 bases; unmatched junction bases: 12. Germline V gene sequence: CDR1 SGHRS, CDR2 YFSETQ. The CDR3 contains 21 residues. The CDR3 nucleotides read TGCGCCAGCAGCGGTTTCACCCCGGGACTAGCGGGGGACTCTGGGGCCAACGTCCTGACTTTC. Translated, it gives CASSGFTPGLAGDSGANVLTF.

J is TRBJ1-2 and V is TRBV7-2, with 9 bases identical to TRBD1. Unmatched junction bases numbered 13, after V lost 5 bases and J lost 6 bases. This CDR3 has 16 residues. Germline CDR1 SGHTA, CDR2 FQGNSA. The chain's CDR3 is CASSPGGTGSFDGYTF. The CDR3 DNA reads as TGTGCCAGCAGCCCCGGAGGGACAGGGTCCTTCGATGGCTACACCTTC.

The rearrangement joins TRBV6-6 to TRBJ1-6, with D uncertain. The germline V gene has CDR1 MNHNY and CDR2 SVGAGI (reference sequence). Trimming left V 4 bases short and J 7 bases short, with 2 bases between. This CDR3 contains 11 residues. This CDR3 is CASSWNSPLHF. The CDR3 DNA is TGTGCCAGCAGTTGGAATTCACCCCTCCACTTT.